The clone carrying this TCR beta chain was counted a single time. What it binds is unknown. Donors were healthy HIV-negative adults without recent acute infections or vaccinations. Germline loops: CDR1 MDHEN, CDR2 SYDVKM. CDR3 length: 14 residues. Deletions cut 3 bases from V and 2 bases from J, with 10 bases between. The sample comes from a study of shared clonotypes between healthy human individuals. Study-level results: Generally, naive subsets (rather than memory subsets) showed larger estimated richness. Clonotype sharing across several donors was observed for roughly 5% of naive CD4 clonotypes.

Each sorted subset replicate got 200 ng genomic DNA, 30,000 or so genomes. Some clones are missing from TCRdb's copy, which holds only in-frame ones; the method was immunoSEQ multiplex PCR. Of about 2.3 million clones listed, 85% to 95% are singletons. The source of this sequence is a man aged 18 to 30 in good health. Some clones in this sample may be carry-over from other donors' samples. The sequencing input was naive CD4+ T cells from PBMCs. The sample's subset: CD45RA+ positively selected. The chain recombines TRBV28 with TRBJ1-1, with D unresolved. CDR3 nucleotides: TGTGCCAGCAGTTTGGCGGGTGCAAACACTGAAGCTTTCTTT. This translates into CASSLAGANTEAFF.